These 20 T cell receptor beta chains were sequenced from one sample in a study of blood T cell repertoires in COVID-19. Profiling relied on immunoSEQ multiplex PCR, and the TCRdb table lists in-frame clones only, not all of them. The table records 85,000 to 95,000 clones, about three quarters of them present only once. The sample taken for sequencing was peripheral blood. These receptors were taken from a man between 65 and 79 years old with acute or convalescent COVID-19.

This chain connects TRBV7-3 to TRBJ2-2; 13 bases are shared with TRBD2. The CDR3 runs to 18 residues. The germline CDR1 and CDR2 sequences are SGHTA and FQGTGA. V shed 4 bases and J 0 bases; nucleotides not matched to a gene: 5. The CDR3 DNA reads TGTGCCAGCAGCTCCCGACTAGCGGGGGGCGCGAACACCGGGGAGCTGTTTTTT. Its protein is CASSSRLAGGANTGELFF.

This clone was counted a few times. The rearrangement joins TRBV29-1 to TRBJ2-1; 7 bases map to TRBD1. Trimming cost V 2 bases and J 6 bases; bases outside gene matches: 1. Looked up from germline, CDR1 is SQVTM and CDR2 is ANQGSEA. The CDR3 loop spans 12 amino acids. The CDR3 here is CSVENRGNEQFF. The CDR3 nucleotides read TGCAGCGTTGAAAACAGGGGCAATGAGCAGTTCTTC.

With regard to this clone: Within the sample, other DNA sequences also encode this same CDR3. V usage is TRBV9 and J usage is TRBJ2-1; the D is unclear. This CDR3 region has 15 residues. Trimming removed 0 bases from V and 0 bases from J, with 7 bases in between. Germline CDR1 SGDLS, CDR2 YYNGEE. CDR3 in amino acids: CASSVDWSSYNEQFF. CDR3 DNA: TGTGCCAGCAGCGTAGACTGGAGCTCCTACAATGAGCAGTTCTTC.

This clone has more than one count but fewer than ten. The CDR3 protein is CASSLGGLAGAYYEQYF. CDR3 nucleotides: TGTGCCAGCAGCTTGGGGGGACTAGCGGGAGCCTACTACGAGCAGTACTTC. V is TRBV5-4 and J is TRBJ2-7; 14 bases line up with TRBD2. J was trimmed by 3 bases and V by 0 bases; bases with no gene match: 5. This CDR3 has 17 amino acids. CDR1 is SGHNT, CDR2 YYREEE, per germline (reference sequence).

V usage is TRBV7-9 and J usage is TRBJ2-3; 12 nucleotides line up with TRBD1. CDR1 is SEHNR and CDR2 is FQNEAQ in the germline V gene (reference sequence). This CDR3 region has 16 residues. V was pared by 3 bases and J by 6 bases, with 7 bases of the junction left unmatched. The CDR3 DNA sequence: TGTGCCAGCAGCTTTGACGGGACAGGGGGCTCCGATACGCAGTATTTT. It yields the protein CASSFDGTGGSDTQYF.

The V gene is TRBV12-3 or TRBV12-4, the J gene TRBJ1-2; D is unresolved. V lost 4 bases and J 2 bases, leaving 8 bases between the germline ends. This CDR3 spans 13 amino acids. The CDR3 DNA reads TGTGCCAGCAGTTCCTCGACAAACTATGGCTACACCTTC. Amino acid sequence: CASSSSTNYGYTF.

The V and J genes are TRBV21-1 and TRBJ2-1; the table assigns TRBD2, which was not confirmed against the DNA. TRBV21-1 is a pseudogene segment. The CDR3 extends over 17 amino acids. The CDR3 DNA is TGTGCCAGCAGCAATCGTACAGGAGGGAGTGTGGACAATGAGCAGTTCTTC. It specifies CASSNRTGGSVDNEQFF.

There are a few counts of this clone. The rearrangement links TRBV28 to TRBJ2-7; 8 positions match TRBD2. The CDR3 loop spans 15 amino acids. Germline V lookup: CDR1 MDHEN, CDR2 SYDVKM. Trimming removed 7 bases from V and 1 base from J; junction bases left unmatched: 9. The CDR3 protein is CASISGGALSYEQYF. The CDR3 DNA reads TGTGCCAGCATCTCGGGGGGGGCCTTGTCCTACGAGCAGTACTTC.

This clone was seen just once. The chain employs TRBV9 and TRBJ1-2; D gene unclear. This CDR3 has 15 residues. Trimming shortened V by 3 bases and J by 4 bases, and 16 bases separated the two germline ends. Germline V gene sequence: CDR1 SGDLS, CDR2 YYNGEE. In nucleotides, the CDR3 is TGTGCCAGCAGCGACCTAGACGGGAACTTCTATGGCTACACCTTC. Its translation: CASSDLDGNFYGYTF.

This clone is a singleton in its sample. The chain combines TRBV5-1 with TRBJ1-2; 7 nucleotides line up with TRBD1. The CDR3 totals 14 residues. Germline lookup yields CDR1 SGHRS and CDR2 YFSETQ. V shed 0 bases, J shed 4 bases, and the junction held 3 bases outside the gene matches. The CDR3 here is CASSLGGTVYGYTF. The CDR3 DNA is TGCGCCAGCAGCTTGGGGGGGACAGTCTATGGCTACACCTTC. Full variable domain (missing parts from reference TRBV5-1 and TRBJ1-2): KAGVTQTPRYLIKTRGQQVTLSCSPISGHRSVSWYQQTPGQGLQFLFEYFSETQRNKGNFPGRFSGRQFSNSRSEMNVSTLELGDSALYLCASSLGGTVYGYTFGSGTRLTVV.

This chain connects TRBV25-1 to TRBJ1-1; 9 nucleotides line up with TRBD1. The ends lost 0 bases at V and 5 bases at J; junction bases unmatched: 1. The CDR3 has 14 residues. Germline V gene sequence: CDR1 MGHDK, CDR2 SYGVNS. The CDR3 reads CASSEYGTGTEAFF. CDR3 bases: TGTGCCAGCAGTGAATACGGGACAGGGACTGAAGCTTTCTTT.

The V call is TRBV5-1, the J call TRBJ1-4; D unresolved. V lost 4 bases and J lost 8, with 18 bases in between. Per the germline V gene, CDR1 is SGHRS and CDR2 is YFSETQ. The length of the CDR3 is 15 residues. CDR3 loop: CASSDLGGPGEKLFF. DNA of the CDR3: TGCGCCAGCAGCGACCTGGGAGGGCCTGGGGAAAAACTGTTTTTT.

The rearrangement joins TRBV18 to TRBJ1-4; 7 bases match TRBD1. Germline V gives CDR1 KGHSH, CDR2 LQKENI. With V trimmed by 3 bases and J by 0 bases, 7 bases remained unmatched. There are 17 residues in the CDR3. DNA of the CDR3: TGTGCCAGCTCACCGCCCGAAACAGGGGCAACTAATGAAAAACTGTTTTTT. Translated: CASSPPETGATNEKLFF.

The chain employs TRBV19 and TRBJ1-6; TRBD1 matches at 10 bases. Germline values: CDR1 LNHDA, CDR2 SQIVND (reference sequence). Trimming took 4 bases from V and 10 from J; bases not matched to a gene: 7. The CDR3 length is 15 residues. The CDR3: CASSRPGTGVSPLHF. Here the CDR3 DNA reads TGTGCCAGTAGTAGGCCCGGGACAGGGGTCTCACCCCTCCACTTT. Drawing the rest from reference TRBV19 and TRBJ1-6, the complete variable domain is DGGITQSPKYLFRKEGQNVTLSCEQNLNHDAMYWYRQDPGQGLRLIYYSQIVNDFQKGDIAEGYSVSREKKESFPLTVTSAQKNPTAFYLCASSRPGTGVSPLHFGNGTRLTVT.

The chain joins TRBV19 to TRBJ1-4; 7 bases map to TRBD1. Germline-derived CDR1 and CDR2 are LNHDA and SQIVND (reference sequence). V trimming: 5 bases; J trimming: 5 bases; junction bases outside the gene matches: 8. CDR3 size: 15 residues. The CDR3 nucleotides read TGTGCCAGTAGTCCCCTGGGGACAGAAAATGAAAAACTGTTTTTT. Its translation: CASSPLGTENEKLFF. Supplemented by reference TRBV19 and TRBJ1-4, the full variable domain reads DGGITQSPKYLFRKEGQNVTLSCEQNLNHDAMYWYRQDPGQGLRLIYYSQIVNDFQKGDIAEGYSVSREKKESFPLTVTSAQKNPTAFYLCASSPLGTENEKLFFGSGTQLSVL.

The V and J genes are TRBV2 and TRBJ1-4, with TRBD1 as a possible D gene (6 bases). The CDR3 runs 15 residues. V was shortened by 2 bases and J by 5 bases, with 12 bases between the two germline ends. Germline CDR1 and CDR2: SNHLY and FYNNEI. CDR3 protein: CASSENRGGNEKLFF. The CDR3 DNA sequence: TGTGCCAGCAGTGAAAATAGGGGGGGGAATGAAAAACTGTTTTTT.

This clone was counted only a few times. This sequence joins TRBV20-1 and TRBJ1-5; D not resolved. Trimming shortened V by 3 bases and J by 5 bases, and 11 bases separated the two germline ends. This CDR3 contains 13 residues. The V gene's germline CDR1 is DFQATT and CDR2 SNEGSKA (reference sequence). Here the CDR3 DNA reads TGCAGTGCTAGTACCCAGGTTGATCAGCCCCAGCATTTT. Its translation is CSASTQVDQPQHF.

The chain joins TRBV5-5 to TRBJ2-1; 13 bases are shared with TRBD2. The germline gives CDR1 SGHKS, CDR2 YYEKEE (reference sequence). The CDR3 extends over 16 amino acids. With 4 bases clipped from V and 5 bases from J, the junction kept 6 bases outside the gene matches. The chain's CDR3 is CASSTGLAGRDNEQFF. For the CDR3, the DNA is TGTGCCAGCAGCACGGGACTAGCGGGAAGAGACAATGAGCAGTTCTTC.

The chain uses TRBV6-4 and TRBJ2-1; no clear D gene. The CDR3 has 13 amino acids. Germline V gene sequence: CDR1 MRHNA, CDR2 SNTAGT. Trimming cost V 4 bases and J 6 bases, with 10 bases left between them. The CDR3 region is CASSVVGGNEQFF. The CDR3 coding sequence is TGTGCCAGCAGTGTGGTTGGCGGCAATGAGCAGTTCTTC.

The chain employs TRBV28 and TRBJ2-5; 10 bases align to TRBD2. The CDR3 totals 16 residues. J gave up 7 bases and V 0 bases, and 8 bases lay outside the gene matches. Per germline, CDR1 MDHEN and CDR2 SYDVKM. The CDR3 bases are TGTGCCAGCAGTTTATGGGCTAGCGGGAGCCCTGGGACCCAGTACTTC. Translating gives CASSLWASGSPGTQYF.